Sequencing of this TCR beta chain was carried out in a study of cytomegalovirus exposure and HLA in healthy donors. Study-wide results and limits: Later analysis demonstrated an association between a missense DCLRE1C variant and TCR beta V- and J-gene trimming. Many donors carried some public TCRs, although rarity characterized most TCR sequences.

Remarks on this clone: Its target is not known.

Both 60 Vbeta primers and 13 Jbeta primers went into the PCR. Generated by immunoSEQ multiplex PCR, the TCRdb table keeps only in-frame clones and is missing some. The top ten clones hold approximately 5.6% of a sample with 85,000 to 100,000 clones, 84% of them seen once. This CDR3 is 16 amino acids long. V gave up 4 bases and J gave up 4 bases; unmatched junction bases: 10. The germline V gene encodes CDR1 MNHEY and CDR2 SMNVEV (reference sequence). This chain uses TRBV27 with TRBJ1-2, with TRBD1 matching over 9 bases. The specimen was PBMCs. The clonotype originates from a woman between 18 and 29 years old in good health and CMV-seropositive. The DNA of the CDR3 is TGTGCCAGCAGTTCCGGGACAGGGTTTATAGGCTATGGCTACACCTTC. Its protein is CASSSGTGFIGYGYTF.